This TCR beta chain comes out of a study of T cells in Graves' hyperthyroidism and ophthalmopathy. Study-wide background: It was at initial diagnosis, before any treatment, that peripheral blood was collected. Broader study findings: Most clonotypes expanded in the thyroid (above 0.001) were also present in blood.

The CDR3 runs 18 residues. The germline gives CDR1 SGHNT, CDR2 YENEEA. Trimming cost V 0 bases and J 5 bases; bases outside gene matches: 12. Amplified TCR beta CDR3 regions derived from RNA transcripts. A set of HTBI primers served as the primers for a first-round RT-PCR of the TCR CDR3. TCRdb reprocessed the multiplex PCR reads via MiXCR and lists one record per CDR3 protein. The table has fewer than 350,000 distinct CDR3 sequences, roughly an eighth seen once; the top ten hold 7.9%. This clonotype was counted at least ten times. The antigen is not known. Clinical symptoms, serum thyroxine and TRAb, thyroid ultrasound and orbital computed tomography together formed the diagnostic basis. Under 12 ml fresh peripheral blood yielded the PBMCs.

V gene TRBV11-3 combines with J gene TRBJ2-1; 8 nucleotides line up with TRBD2. The source of this sequence is a woman aged 40 to 50 with Graves' hyperthyroidism. Sequenced sample: blood. CDR3 coding DNA: TGTGCCAGCAGCTTAGATTACCCCCCGAGACTAGCGAACAATGAGCAGTTCTTC. Its translation is CASSLDYPPRLANNEQFF.